This TCR beta chain appears in the sequencing data of a study of CXCR3-negative and CXCR3-positive naive CD8 T cells. Germline assignment: CDR1 DFQATT and CDR2 SNEGSKA (reference sequence). The CDR3 loop spans 18 amino acids. This clonotype shows up as medium-sized by frequency. TRB cDNA was prepared as libraries by UMI-labeled 5' RACE. Each CDR3 protein gets one entry in TCRdb, which reprocessed the 5' RACE reads and gives no DNA. The listing records some 5,000 distinct CDR3 sequences. The authors gated naive CD8+ T cells as CD45RO-CCR7+CD27+CD95-. Sequencing was done on a sample of naive CXCR3- CD8+ T cells from blood. Stated subset: CD45RO-CCR7+CD27+CD95- naive CD8+ T cells lacking CXCR3 (TNR3-). The receptor was isolated from a human donor in good health. Some clones in this sample may be carry-over from other donors' samples. The chain couples TRBV20-1 to TRBJ2-1. CDR3: CSARDNYLGMETKDQQFF.